This is a list of T cell receptor beta chains from one sample in a study of blood T cell repertoires in COVID-19. The method was immunoSEQ multiplex PCR; TCRdb's version includes in-frame clones alone and lacks a portion of them. The table lists around 97,000 clones, approximately 84% of them singletons. The specimen was peripheral blood. The receptors derive from a man aged 65 to 85 with acute or convalescent COVID-19. CDR3s include the opening cysteine and the closing phenylalanine or tryptophan. The D gene is left open where the match is weak. A clone size is listed for some rows: how often the clone was seen (once, few, many), or a class if it is expanded.

TRBV28	TRBJ2-1	TRBD1	once	CATWTGVYNEQFF	TGTGCCACTTGGACAGGGGTATACAATGAGCAGTTCTTC
TRBV2	TRBJ2-1	TRBD2	NA	CASSSMGRGDNEQFF	TGTGCCAGCAGCTCAATGGGGCGGGGGGACAATGAGCAGTTCTTC
TRBV7-8	TRBJ1-2	TRBD1	NA	CASSSNTGGRSYGYTF	TGTGCCAGCAGCTCTAATACAGGGGGCCGATCGTATGGCTACACCTTC
TRBV11-1	TRBJ1-2	NA	NA	CASSLSGSDYGYTF	TGTGCCAGCAGCTTATCGGGTTCGGACTATGGCTACACCTTC
TRBV10-3	TRBJ2-2	NA	NA	CAIRGDTSNTGELFF	TGTGCCATCAGGGGGGACACATCAAACACCGGGGAGCTGTTTTTT
TRBV3-1/TRBV3-2	TRBJ1-2	NA	NA	CASSQSRAFSYGYTF	TGTGCCAGCAGCCAGAGCAGGGCGTTTTCCTATGGCTACACCTTC
TRBV6-4	TRBJ1-1	TRBD1	NA	CASRSTGKNTEAFF	TGTGCCAGCAGATCGACAGGGAAGAACACTGAAGCTTTCTTT
TRBV3-1/TRBV3-2	TRBJ2-7	TRBD1	NA	CASSFRDRDHEQYF	TGTGCCAGCAGCTTCCGGGACAGGGACCACGAGCAGTACTTC
TRBV3-1/TRBV3-2	TRBJ1-1	NA	NA	CASSQGFGAFF	TGTGCCAGCAGCCAAGGGTTCGGAGCTTTCTTT
TRBV5-1	TRBJ1-1	NA	NA	CASREREGLEAFF	TGCGCCAGTCGGGAGCGGGAGGGCCTCGAAGCTTTCTTT
TRBV19	TRBJ2-5	TRBD2	NA	CASRSGSETQYF	TGTGCCAGTAGGAGCGGGAGTGAGACCCAGTACTTC
TRBV29-1	TRBJ2-1	TRBD2	NA	CSALSGTSGTSSYNEQFF	TGCAGCGCCCTGTCCGGGACTAGCGGAACCAGCTCCTACAATGAGCAGTTCTTC
TRBV7-3	TRBJ2-2	NA	NA	CASSSHTGELFF	TGTGCCAGCAGCAGCCACACCGGGGAGCTGTTTTTT
TRBV6-5	TRBJ1-5	NA	NA	CASSLRRSNQPQHF	TGTGCCAGCAGCCTCAGGAGGAGCAATCAGCCCCAGCATTTT
TRBV7-9	TRBJ1-1	TRBD1	NA	CASSRTGGGTEAFF	TGTGCCAGCAGCCGGACAGGGGGCGGCACTGAAGCTTTCTTT